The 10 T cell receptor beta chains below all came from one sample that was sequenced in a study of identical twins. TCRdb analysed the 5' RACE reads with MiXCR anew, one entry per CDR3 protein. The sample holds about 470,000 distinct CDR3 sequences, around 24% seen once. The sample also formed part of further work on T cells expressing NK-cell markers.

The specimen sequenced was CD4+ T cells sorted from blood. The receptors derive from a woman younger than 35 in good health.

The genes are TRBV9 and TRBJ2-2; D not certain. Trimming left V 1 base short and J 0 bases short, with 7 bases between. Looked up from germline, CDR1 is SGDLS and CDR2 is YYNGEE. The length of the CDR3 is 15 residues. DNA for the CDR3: TGTGCCAGCAGCGTAAGCAGCACGAACACCGGGGAGCTGTTTTTT. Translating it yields CASSVSSTNTGELFF.

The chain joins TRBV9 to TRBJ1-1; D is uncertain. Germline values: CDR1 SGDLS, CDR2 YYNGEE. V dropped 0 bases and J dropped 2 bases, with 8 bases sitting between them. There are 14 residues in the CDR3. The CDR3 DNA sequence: TGTGCCAGCAGCGTAGGGCAGCCTAACACTGAAGCTTTCTTT. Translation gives CASSVGQPNTEAFF.

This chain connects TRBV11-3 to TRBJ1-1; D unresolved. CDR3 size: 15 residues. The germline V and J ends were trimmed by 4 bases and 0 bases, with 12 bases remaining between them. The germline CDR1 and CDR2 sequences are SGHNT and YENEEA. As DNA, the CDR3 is TGTGCCAGCAGCTCGGGCAGAGGGATGAACACTGAAGCTTTCTTT. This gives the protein CASSSGRGMNTEAFF.

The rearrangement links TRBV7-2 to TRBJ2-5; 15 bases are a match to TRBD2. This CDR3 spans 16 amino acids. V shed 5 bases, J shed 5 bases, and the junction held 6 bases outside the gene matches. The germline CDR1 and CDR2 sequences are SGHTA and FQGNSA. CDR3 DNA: TGTGCCAGCAGCCCGGGACTAGCGGGAGGTGCGGAGACCCAGTACTTC. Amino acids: CASSPGLAGGAETQYF.

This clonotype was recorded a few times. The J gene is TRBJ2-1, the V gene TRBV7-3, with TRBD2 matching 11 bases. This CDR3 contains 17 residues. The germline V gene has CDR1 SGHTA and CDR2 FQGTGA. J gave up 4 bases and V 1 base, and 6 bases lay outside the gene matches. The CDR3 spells CASSLIVVAGGYNEQFF. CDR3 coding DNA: TGTGCCAGCAGCTTAATTGTGGTAGCGGGGGGGTACAATGAGCAGTTCTTC.

The CDR3 is CATSIQQISGSGANVLTF. DNA of the CDR3: TGTGCCACCAGCATCCAACAGATCAGCGGCTCTGGGGCCAACGTCCTGACTTTC. This chain links TRBV15 with TRBJ2-6; TRBD2 is a possible D gene (5 bases). V lost 4 bases, J lost 0 bases, and 16 bases lay in between. Germline lookup yields CDR1 LNHNV and CDR2 YYDKDF (reference sequence). CDR3 length: 18 residues.

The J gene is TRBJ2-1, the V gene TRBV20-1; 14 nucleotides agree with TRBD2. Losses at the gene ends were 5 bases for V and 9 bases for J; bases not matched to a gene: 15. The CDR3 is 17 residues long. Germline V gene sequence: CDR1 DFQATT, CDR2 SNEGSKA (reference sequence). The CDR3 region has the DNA TGCAGTGCTGGGAGCGGACTAGCGGGAGGCTACTTGGGTGAGCAGTTCTTC. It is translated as CSAGSGLAGGYLGEQFF.

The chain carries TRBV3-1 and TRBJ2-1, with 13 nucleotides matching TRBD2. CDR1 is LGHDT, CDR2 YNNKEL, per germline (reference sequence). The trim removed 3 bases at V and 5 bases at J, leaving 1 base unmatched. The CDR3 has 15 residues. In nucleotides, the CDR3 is TGTGCCAGCAGCCAGGGACTAGCGGGGCACAATGAGCAGTTCTTC. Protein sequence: CASSQGLAGHNEQFF.

CDR3 sequence reads: CASSPNDWSFNHEQYF. CDR3 bases: TGTGCCAGCTCACCGAACGACTGGTCCTTCAACCACGAGCAGTACTTC. V and J are TRBV18 and TRBJ2-7; the D is unclear. The CDR3 loop spans 16 amino acids. V was shortened by 3 bases and J by 5 bases, with 20 bases between the two germline ends. From germline, CDR1 is KGHSH and CDR2 LQKENI.

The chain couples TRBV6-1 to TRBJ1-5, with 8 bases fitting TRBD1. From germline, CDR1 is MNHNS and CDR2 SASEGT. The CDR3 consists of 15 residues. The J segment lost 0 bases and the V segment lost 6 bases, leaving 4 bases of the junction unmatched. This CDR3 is CASRPGTGSNQPQHF. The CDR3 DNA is TGTGCCAGCAGGCCCGGGACAGGTAGCAATCAGCCCCAGCATTTT.